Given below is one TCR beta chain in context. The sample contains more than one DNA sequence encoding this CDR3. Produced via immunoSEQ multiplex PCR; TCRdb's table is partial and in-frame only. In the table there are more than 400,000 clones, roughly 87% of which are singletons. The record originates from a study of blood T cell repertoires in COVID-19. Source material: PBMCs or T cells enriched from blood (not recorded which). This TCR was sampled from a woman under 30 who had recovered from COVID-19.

The DNA for the CDR3 is TGTGCCAGTAGTATGGGGCAGCTGAACACTGAAGCTTTCTTT. It specifies CASSMGQLNTEAFF. The chain joins TRBV19 to TRBJ1-1; D may be TRBD1 (5 bases). The CDR3 totals 14 residues. From germline, CDR1 is LNHDA and CDR2 SQIVND (reference sequence). V lost 3 bases and J 0 bases, leaving 8 bases between the germline ends.